This T cell receptor (beta chain) derives from a study of cytomegalovirus exposure and HLA in healthy donors (dated by TCRdb to 2016 to 2017). Concerning the study at large: According to an earlier analysis of 587 of the donors, roughly 180 million T cells yielded approximately 120 million unique TCR beta sequences and 276 Gb of sequence data. Roughly 300 gigabases of sequencing data and around 85 million unique TCR sequences made up an early release that covered 500 to 700 HLA-typed donors. Of the approximately 400 genotyped donors, 65% to 90% fell in the genetic ancestry cluster associated with self-reported Caucasian donors. The study aimed to test whether signatures of past pathogen exposure could be identified by cataloging public T cell receptors. The study used immunosequencing to profile the T cell repertoires of some 600 subjects and linked those repertoires to cytomegalovirus serostatus. Besides the first cohort of roughly 700 subjects, a separate validation cohort made up of 95 to 150 different subjects was used. High-throughput TCR immunosequencing, statistical association of individual TCRs with disease status, and machine learning were combined to predict cytomegalovirus infection status. In a later analysis, previously published TCR beta repertoires from more than 500 donors were re-analyzed and high-resolution HLA genotyping was added so that TCR occurrence patterns could be studied. The later analysis used no new phenotypic data to find candidate immune exposures, relying instead on TCR beta sequences and their occurrence across donors. To decide whether each TCR beta V gene segment behaved as functional or pseudogenic, an earlier analysis of several hundred of the donors relied on high-throughput TCR beta sequencing. Donor age, sex, ethnicity and CMV serostatus were compiled together with the repertoire data. In a later genetic analysis, genome-wide SNP genotypes for 398 of the 666 donors were used, and that subset was treated as a discovery cohort. Every discovery cohort repertoire had been produced on one sequencing platform. Both class I and class II loci were covered by HLA typing, at four-digit resolution. The number of donors typed differed by locus, with about 629-630 for A, B, C, DRB1 and DQB1, 522 for DQA1, about 610 for DPA1, and around 460 for DPB1. Four to six DR-DQ haplotypes were handled as single units for association and clustering, since linkage in the cohort was strong. Among several hundred genotyped donors of the cohort, an average of roughly 230,000 unique TCR beta nucleotide sequences was sequenced per donor, of which about 19% were non-productive. Broader findings and caveats from the paper: When HLA alleles, especially DR and DQ, strongly co-occurred, attributing TCR associations to individual alleles was difficult. The classifier was reported to diagnose cytomegalovirus status with high specificity and sensitivity in both the original cohort and the validation cohort. According to the authors, the approach could potentially be generalized to other disease states and immunological phenotypes. An earlier analysis of some 590 of the donors showed that most TCR beta V segments appeared in productive rearrangements either about 90% or about 30% of the time, which broadly matched IMGT annotations. The earlier analysis of some 540 of the donors excluded 15 to 20 rarely observed V segments, including chromosome 9 orphons, because counts were too low. Because the 87-base-pair reads could not distinguish some IMGT-functional V segments, including TRBV6-2 and TRBV6-3, those segments were excluded. Roughly uniform sequencing depth across donors was assumed in presence/absence analyses, although this assumption may not hold. Three of the identified cytomegalovirus-associated TCR beta chains were confirmed in vitro to be specific for cytomegalovirus antigens. According to a later analysis, TCR association rates differed among HLA loci, with DRB1 alleles showing the most associated TCRs and HLA-C alleles showing the fewest. A cluster of highly shared sequence variants was judged likely to represent a technical artifact of the sequencing pipeline. A later analysis reported that several top co-occurrence clusters appeared linked to parvovirus B19, influenza, CMV and Epstein-Barr virus. The cohort was sequenced for TCR beta chains only, and without alpha or paired-chain data the features that could be detected were limited. Most TCR sequences were observed very rarely across donors, whereas some public TCRs were present in many individuals. Most CMV-associated TCR beta chains appeared to be HLA-restricted in a later analysis, and the HLA associations seemed to be driven largely by CMV exposure. For the cohort, immune exposure information was limited to CMV serostatus. The study listed 164 TCR beta chains as associated with cytomegalovirus. A further reported finding was that TCR beta sequences accurately predicted the HLA-A and HLA-B alleles for most subjects in the first cohort. Because HLA typing was unavailable for some donors at each locus, only the typed subset was used in association tests. Linkage disequilibrium might explain the correlated functional status among segregating V segments, but an unknown experimental factor could not be ruled out. According to a later genetic analysis, donors in an Asian-associated ancestry cluster had fewer N-insertions in productive TCRs than the approximately 650-donor mean. A later analysis found that HLA-associated TCR beta chains were more clonally expanded and had lower generation probabilities than equally common non-associated chains. An association between a missense DCLRE1C variant and V-gene and J-gene trimming of TCR beta chains was found in a later genetic analysis and replicated in an independent cohort. Specific HLA alleles were associated with more than 15,000 TCR beta sequences at a false discovery rate of 0.05 in a later analysis.

The library was generated by the immunoSEQ multiplex PCR assay. For the multiplex PCR, a mixture combining 60 forward primers for TCR Vbeta segments and 13 reverse primers for TCR Jbeta segments was used. The CDR3 region of rearranged TCR beta genes was amplified from genomic DNA by a multiplex PCR assay. The Illumina HiSeq System was used to sequence the amplified TCR beta libraries as 87-base-pair reads. Per the source publication's procedure: A later analysis counted tens of millions of unique TCR beta chains across the 670 or so repertoires, and 10 million to 12 million of these chains were shared by at least two donors. Raw reads were error-corrected and collapsed into unique sequences with a nearest-neighbor algorithm that merged closely related sequences to remove PCR and sequencing errors. Alignment of CDR3 sequences to IMGT reference sequences was used to assign V, D and J gene segments. For a sequence to be retained, at least a six-nucleotide match to both a V gene segment and a J gene segment was required. A rearrangement was called productive if the CDR3 had no stop codons and remained in frame with V and J, and every other rearrangement was called non-productive. Following IMGT convention, CDR3 was defined as the stretch from the second conserved V-encoded cysteine to the conserved J-encoded phenylalanine. Sequences without an unambiguous match to a single V gene segment were excluded from the earlier analysis of about 600 of the donors. In an earlier analysis of approximately 550 of the donors, V segments were called functional above 56.7% productive rearrangements and were called segregating when the between-donor standard deviation exceeded 5%. To diagnose cytomegalovirus status from the catalog of TCR beta chain sequences, a statistical classification framework was built. In a later analysis, TCR nucleotide sequences were compared against IMGT/GENE-DB human TR gene sequences so that V and J genes could be assigned. Using the TCRdist pipeline, a later analysis assigned CDR3 sequences along with most-parsimonious VDJ recombination scenarios. In a later analysis, each TCR beta chain was defined by its CDR3 amino acid sequence together with its V-gene family, and reads lacking a unique V-gene family were excluded. To address suspected cross-contamination and a sequencing artifact, a later analysis removed 550 to 750 highly shared, low-generation-probability nucleotide sequences. In a later analysis, a clonal expansion index for each public chain was calculated from normalized within-repertoire ranks of inferred template counts. A later analysis computed generation probabilities with a VDJ recombination model fitted to out-of-frame rearrangements, and checked the results against IGoR. In a later analysis, TCR-TCR, TCR-HLA and TCR-CMV co-occurrence was scored with hypergeometric tests, and a repertoire-size bias correction was applied to TCR pairs. In a later analysis, false discovery rates were estimated by permuting HLA or CMV assignments 20 times. In a later analysis, co-occurring TCRs were grouped using DBSCAN, and TCRdist sequence similarity was added for clustering within HLA-allele-positive subsets. For co-occurrence clustering, repertoires with fewer than 30,000 or more than 120,000 public chains were excluded, along with a handful of repertoires with anomalous nucleotide sharing. What TCRdb holds here is the immuneACCESS table cut down to in-frame rearrangements. Part of the clones is not present; checked against another copy, under half of the missing clones reflect an unresolved V gene, and the others are unexplained. Clone size and V and J calls were adopted from that table, with D and trimming inferred from the DNA. The sample table lists about 110,000 clones, around 80% of them with a count of one. The top ten clones comprise less than 3.5% of the sample.

Comment on this clone: It lacks a known antigen. No clone much larger than this one lies a single base away; base qualities are absent.

V ends up 10 bases short and J 8 bases short, with an unmatched junction base count of 3. From the cysteine through the phenylalanine, the CDR3 covers 11 amino acids. Only the CDR3 DNA is retained, 33 bases long and in frame from the first base. CDR1 is given as LNHDA and CDR2 as SQIVND, both from the germline V gene (reference sequence). The cohort comprised some 700 healthy bone marrow donors. At the time of sampling, every cohort member was nominally healthy, though immune exposures that went unrecorded were likely present. The donor was CMV seropositive and belonged to the group of around 300 seropositive cohort members. A peripheral blood sample was collected from each donor, and TCR beta sequencing was performed on peripheral blood mononuclear cells. Genomic DNA was extracted from the blood cell samples with the Qiagen DNeasy Blood Extraction Kit.

This clonotype originated in a man aged 25 to 45 in good health and CMV-seropositive. The rearranged segments are TRBV19 and TRBJ1-4, with 8 middle bases fitting TRBD1. Sequencing input: PBMCs. The DNA sequence reads TGTGCCACCGGGACAGGAGAAAAACTGTTTTTT. Its protein product is CATGTGEKLFF.